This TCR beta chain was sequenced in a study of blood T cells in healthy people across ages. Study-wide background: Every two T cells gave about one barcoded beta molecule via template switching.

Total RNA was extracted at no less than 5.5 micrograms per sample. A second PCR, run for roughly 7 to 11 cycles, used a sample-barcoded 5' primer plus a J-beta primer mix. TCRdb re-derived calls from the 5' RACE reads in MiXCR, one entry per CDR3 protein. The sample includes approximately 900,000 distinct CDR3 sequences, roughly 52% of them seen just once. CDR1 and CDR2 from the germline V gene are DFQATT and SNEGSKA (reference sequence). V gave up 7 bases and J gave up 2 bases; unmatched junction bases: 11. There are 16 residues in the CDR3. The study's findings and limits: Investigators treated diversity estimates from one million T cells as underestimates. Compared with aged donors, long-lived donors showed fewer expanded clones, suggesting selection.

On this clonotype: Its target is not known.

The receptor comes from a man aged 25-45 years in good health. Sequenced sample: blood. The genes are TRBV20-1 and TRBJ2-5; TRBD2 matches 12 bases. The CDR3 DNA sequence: TGCAGTGTGATGGGCCTAGCGGGGGGGTTACAAGAGACCCAGTACTTC. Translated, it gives CSVMGLAGGLQETQYF.